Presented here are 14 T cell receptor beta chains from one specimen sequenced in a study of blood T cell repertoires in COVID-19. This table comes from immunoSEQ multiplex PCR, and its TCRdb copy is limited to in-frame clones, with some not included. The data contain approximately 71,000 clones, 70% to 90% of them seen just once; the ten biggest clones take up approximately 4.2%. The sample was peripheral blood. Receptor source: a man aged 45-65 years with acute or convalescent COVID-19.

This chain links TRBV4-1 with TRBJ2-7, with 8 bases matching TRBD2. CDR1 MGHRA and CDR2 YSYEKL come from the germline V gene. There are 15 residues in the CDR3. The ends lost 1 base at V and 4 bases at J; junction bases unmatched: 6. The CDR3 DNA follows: TGCGCCAGCAGCCAAGTACTCGGGGGGGTTTACGAGCAGTACTTC. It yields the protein CASSQVLGGVYEQYF.

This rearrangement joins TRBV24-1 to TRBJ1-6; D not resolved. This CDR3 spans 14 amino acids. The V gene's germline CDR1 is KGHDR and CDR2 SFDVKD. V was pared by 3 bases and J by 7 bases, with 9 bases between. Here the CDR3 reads CATSDGRGNSPLHF. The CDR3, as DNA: TGTGCCACCAGTGATGGACGGGGAAATTCACCCCTCCACTTT.

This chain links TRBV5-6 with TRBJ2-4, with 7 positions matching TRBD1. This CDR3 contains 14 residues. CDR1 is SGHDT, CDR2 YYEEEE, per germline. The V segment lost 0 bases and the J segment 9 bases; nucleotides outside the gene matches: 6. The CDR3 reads CASSLAATGFIQYF. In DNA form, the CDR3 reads TGTGCCAGCAGCTTGGCAGCGACAGGGTTCATTCAGTACTTC. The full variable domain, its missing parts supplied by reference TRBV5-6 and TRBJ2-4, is DAGVTQSPTHLIKTRGQQVTLRCSPKSGHDTVSWYQQALGQGPQFIFQYYEEEERQRGNFPDRFSGHQFPNYSSELNVNALLLGDSALYLCASSLAATGFIQYFGAGTRLSVL.

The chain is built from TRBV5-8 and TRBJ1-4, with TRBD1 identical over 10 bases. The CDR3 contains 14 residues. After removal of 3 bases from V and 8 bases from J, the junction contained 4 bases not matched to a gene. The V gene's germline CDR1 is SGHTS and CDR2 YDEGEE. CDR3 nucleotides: TGTGCCAGCAGCTGGGGACAGGGGCGCGAAAAACTGTTTTTT. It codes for CASSWGQGREKLFF.

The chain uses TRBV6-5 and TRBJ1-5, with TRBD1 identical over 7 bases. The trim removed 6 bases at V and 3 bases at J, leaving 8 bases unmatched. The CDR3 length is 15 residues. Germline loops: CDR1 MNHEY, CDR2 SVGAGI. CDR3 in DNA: TGTGCCAGCAGGACTACAGGGGCTAACAATCAGCCCCAGCATTTT. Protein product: CASRTTGANNQPQHF.

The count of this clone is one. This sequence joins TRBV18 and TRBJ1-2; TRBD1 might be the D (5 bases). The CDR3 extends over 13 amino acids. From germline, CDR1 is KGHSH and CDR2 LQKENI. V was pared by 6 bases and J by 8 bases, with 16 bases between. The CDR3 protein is CASSPRQGGGYTF. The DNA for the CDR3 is TGTGCCAGCTCCCCAAGGCAGGGTGGGGGCTACACCTTC.

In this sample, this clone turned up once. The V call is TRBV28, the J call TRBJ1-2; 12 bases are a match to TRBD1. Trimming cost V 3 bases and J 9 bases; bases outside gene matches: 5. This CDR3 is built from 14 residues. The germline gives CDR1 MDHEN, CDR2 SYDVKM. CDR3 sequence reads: CASSLEGQGASYTF. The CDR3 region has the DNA TGTGCCAGCAGTTTGGAGGGACAGGGGGCTAGCTACACCTTC.

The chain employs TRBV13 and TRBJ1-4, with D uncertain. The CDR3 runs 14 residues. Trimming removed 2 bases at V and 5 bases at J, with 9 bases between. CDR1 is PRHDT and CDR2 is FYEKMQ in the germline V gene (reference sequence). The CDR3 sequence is CASSLRGFNEKLFF. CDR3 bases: TGTGCCAGCAGCTTACGGGGATTCAATGAAAAACTGTTTTTT.

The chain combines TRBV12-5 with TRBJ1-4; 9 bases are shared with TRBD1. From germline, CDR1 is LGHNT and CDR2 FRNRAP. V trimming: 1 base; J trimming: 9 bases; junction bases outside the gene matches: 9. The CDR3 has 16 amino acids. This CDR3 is CASGLDRDRVPQKLFF. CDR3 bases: TGTGCTAGTGGTTTGGACCGGGACAGGGTGCCCCAAAAACTGTTTTTT.

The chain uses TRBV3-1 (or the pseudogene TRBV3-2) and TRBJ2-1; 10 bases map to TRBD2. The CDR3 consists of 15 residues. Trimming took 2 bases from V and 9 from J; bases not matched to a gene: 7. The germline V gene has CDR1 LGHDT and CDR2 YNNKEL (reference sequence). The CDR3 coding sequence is TGTGCCAGCAGCCAAAACCGACTAGCGGGCTCTGAGCAGTTCTTC. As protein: CASSQNRLAGSEQFF.

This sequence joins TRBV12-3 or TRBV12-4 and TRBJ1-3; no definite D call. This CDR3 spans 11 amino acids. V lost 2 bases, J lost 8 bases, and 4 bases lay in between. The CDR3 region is CASSLPDTIYF. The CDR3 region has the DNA TGTGCCAGCAGTTTACCAGACACCATATATTTT.

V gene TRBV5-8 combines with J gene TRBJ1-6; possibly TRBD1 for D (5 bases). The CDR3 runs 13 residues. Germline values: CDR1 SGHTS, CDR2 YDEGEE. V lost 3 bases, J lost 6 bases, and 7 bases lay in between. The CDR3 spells CASSSQGNSPLHF. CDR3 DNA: TGTGCCAGCAGCTCCCAGGGTAATTCACCCCTCCACTTT.

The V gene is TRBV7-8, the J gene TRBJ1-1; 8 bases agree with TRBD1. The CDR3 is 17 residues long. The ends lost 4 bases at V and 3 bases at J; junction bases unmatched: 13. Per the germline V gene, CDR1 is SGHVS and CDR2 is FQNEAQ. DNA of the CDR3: TGTGCCAGCAGCTACCCGACAGGGGCGGTATTAGACACTGAAGCTTTCTTT. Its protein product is CASSYPTGAVLDTEAFF.

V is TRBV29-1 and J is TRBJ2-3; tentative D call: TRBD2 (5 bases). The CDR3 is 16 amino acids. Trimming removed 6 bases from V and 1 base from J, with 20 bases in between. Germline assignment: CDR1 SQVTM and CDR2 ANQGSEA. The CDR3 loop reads CSVLKPGGRGTDTQYF. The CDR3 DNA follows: TGCAGCGTCCTAAAACCCGGTGGGCGGGGCACAGATACGCAGTATTTT.